These 3 T cell receptor beta chains were sequenced from one sample in a study of T cell responses to AZD1222 COVID-19 vaccine. This table comes from immunoSEQ multiplex PCR, and its TCRdb copy is limited to in-frame clones, with some not included. The sample records tens of thousands of clones, roughly 88% being singletons. The sample here was peripheral blood, taken 28 days after the second AZD1222 dose. Every receptor here comes from an adult who received the AZD1222 COVID-19 vaccine.

The V gene is TRBV2, the J gene TRBJ1-1, with D perhaps matching TRBD1 (6 bases). The CDR3 loop spans 13 amino acids. Trimming left V 6 bases short and J 0 bases short, with 8 bases between. CDR1 is SNHLY, CDR2 FYNNEI, per germline. In nucleotides, the CDR3 is TGTGCCAGCAGCCGGACAGTGAACACTGAAGCTTTCTTT. Translating it yields CASSRTVNTEAFF.

The V and J genes are TRBV28 and TRBJ1-2; D is undetermined. V lost 6 bases to trimming and J lost 3 bases, with 5 bases between them. CDR1 and CDR2 (germline): MDHEN, SYDVKM. The length of the CDR3 is 11 residues. This CDR3 reads CASSGYYGYTF. The CDR3 coding sequence is TGTGCCAGCAGCGGGTACTATGGCTACACCTTC.

The V call is TRBV5-8, the J call TRBJ2-2, with D tentatively TRBD1 or TRBD2 (7 bases each). Germline loops: CDR1 SGHTS, CDR2 YDEGEE. Trimming pared 7 bases from V and 4 bases from J, leaving 20 bases between. The CDR3 contains 16 residues. CDR3 in DNA: TGTGCCAGCCCGAGGTGGCAGGGGGAGGGCACCGGGGAGCTGTTTTTT. The encoded protein is CASPRWQGEGTGELFF. Full variable domain (outside the CDR3, taken from reference TRBV5-8 and TRBJ2-2): EAGVTQSPTHLIKTRGQQATLRCSPISGHTSVYWYQQALGLGLQFLLWYDEGEERNRGNFPPRFSGRQFPNYSSELNVNALELEDSALYLCASPRWQGEGTGELFFGEGSRLTVL.